Listed below are T cell receptor beta chains from one sample, sequenced in a study of patients and donors after allogeneic stem cell transplantation. TCRdb reprocessed the RT-PCR reads with MiXCR, giving one entry per CDR3 protein. The table records 900,000 to 1,000,000 distinct CDR3 sequences, roughly 18% of them present only once. The sample taken for sequencing was blood, either unsorted or a sorted T cell fraction (not recorded which). The receptors were gathered from a human donor who was either an allogeneic HSCT recipient or a stem cell or donor lymphocyte infusion donor (not recorded which). It is not recorded whose cells these are; they may come from a transplant donor. Both conserved end residues are part of each CDR3. D genes are given only for firm matches. Not all rows give a size; the values are once, few, many and, for expanded clones, a class.

DNA | CDR3 | J | size | V | D
TGTGCCAGCAGTTGGTCTAGCGGGCGCTCGGCGACCCAGTACTTC | CASSWSSGRSATQYF | TRBJ2-5 | many | TRBV12-3/TRBV12-4 | TRBD2
TGTGCCAGCAGCTCCCCTCGGAGGGGCGCTGAAGCTTTCTTT | CASSSPRRGAEAFF | TRBJ1-1 | NA | TRBV7-2 | NA
NA | CTSSFLETQYF | TRBJ2-5 | NA | TRBV12-3/TRBV12-4 | NA
TGCAGCGTTGAGGGATCCGGGACAGGGGATAATGAGCAGTTCTTC | CSVEGSGTGDNEQFF | TRBJ2-1 | many | TRBV29-1 | TRBD1
TGTGCCAGCACTCGGGACAGTCTTGGCTACACCTTC | CASTRDSLGYTF | TRBJ1-2 | NA | TRBV6-2/TRBV6-3 | TRBD1
TGTGCCACCGGAGACCGGGTTTCGGGCAATCAGCCCCAGCATTTT | CATGDRVSGNQPQHF | TRBJ1-5 | few | TRBV24-1 | NA
TGTGCCAGCAGCGTACCAAGGGGGCCTGGAAACACCATATATTTT | CASSVPRGPGNTIYF | TRBJ1-3 | NA | TRBV7-9 | TRBD1
TGTGCCAGCAGTAGCGGGGGTCTCTCTGATACGCAGTATTTT | CASSSGGLSDTQYF | TRBJ2-3 | few | TRBV27 | TRBD2
TGTGCCAGCAGTCATCGACTAGCGGCAGATACGCAGTATTTT | CASSHRLAADTQYF | TRBJ2-3 | many | TRBV2 | TRBD2
TGCAGTGCTACAGGGGGCCCCTACAATGAGCAGTTCTTC | CSATGGPYNEQFF | TRBJ2-1 | few | TRBV20-1 | TRBD1
TGTGCCAGCAGCCTAAGGACAGGAGATAATTCACCCCTCCACTTT | CASSLRTGDNSPLHF | TRBJ1-6 | many | TRBV7-6 | TRBD1
TGTGCCAGCACTCCTCACAACCAGAACACTGAAGCTTTCTTT | CASTPHNQNTEAFF | TRBJ1-1 | few | TRBV12-3/TRBV12-4 | NA
TGTGCCAGCAGCCCCAGGCAACGTGGTTCAAGTGGCTACTCCTTC | CASSPRQRGSSGYSF | TRBJ1-2 | NA | TRBV7-7 | NA
TGTGCCAGCAGCGCTGCGGGACAGAGCACAGATACGCAGTATTTT | CASSAAGQSTDTQYF | TRBJ2-3 | NA | TRBV9 | NA
TGTGCCAGCGTGGGGACAGCTAGCACAGATACGCAGTATTTT | CASVGTASTDTQYF | TRBJ2-3 | NA | TRBV6-2/TRBV6-3 | TRBD1
TGTGCCATCAGTGAGGGGACTCGGGGTGGCTACACCTTC | CAISEGTRGGYTF | TRBJ1-2 | few | TRBV10-3 | NA
TGTGCCAGCAGCTCGGGACTTATAAACACCATATATTTT | CASSSGLINTIYF | TRBJ1-3 | NA | TRBV5-6 | NA
TGTGCCAGCATGGACAGGGCGTTTCATGGCTACACCTTC | CASMDRAFHGYTF | TRBJ1-2 | few | TRBV6-2/TRBV6-3 | TRBD1
TGTGCCAGCAGCTTCAACTTTCCACCGTTGGGAGATACGCAGTATTTT | CASSFNFPPLGDTQYF | TRBJ2-3 | NA | TRBV7-8 | NA
TGTGCCAGCACCTCGGACAGGGGGCTAGATAATGGCTACACCTTC | CASTSDRGLDNGYTF | TRBJ1-2 | few | TRBV2 | TRBD1
TGCAGTGCCCTCCAGCCTAATTCACCCCTCCACTTT | CSALQPNSPLHF | TRBJ1-6 | NA | TRBV20-1 | NA
TGTGCCAGCAGCCGATTCTCGACATACAATGAGCAGTTCTTC | CASSRFSTYNEQFF | TRBJ2-1 | NA | TRBV5-6 | NA
TGCGCCAGCAGCTCGGGGACTAGCGGGAGGCATGAGCAGTTCTTC | CASSSGTSGRHEQFF | TRBJ2-1 | many | TRBV5-1 | TRBD2
TGTGCCAGCAGAAACGGGTTGTCAGGGAGGACCGGGGAGCTGTTTTTT | CASRNGLSGRTGELFF | TRBJ2-2 | few | TRBV2 | NA
TGTGCCAGCAGCCAGACTAGCGGGAGCACCGGGGAGCTGTTTTTT | CASSQTSGSTGELFF | TRBJ2-2 | NA | TRBV3-1 | TRBD2
TGTGCCAGCAGCGGATACAGGGAGTCGGGGGGCTACACCTTC | CASSGYRESGGYTF | TRBJ1-2 | NA | TRBV9 | NA
TGTGCCAGCAGCTTAGAGACGGCCGAGGGCGAGACCCAGTACTTC | CASSLETAEGETQYF | TRBJ2-5 | NA | TRBV7-8 | NA
TGTGCCAGCAGCTTAAAATCTCCGAACACTGAAGCTTTCTTT | CASSLKSPNTEAFF | TRBJ1-1 | few | TRBV7-9 | NA
TGTGCCAGTAGTAATCCGACGGTCATGAACACTGAAGCTTTCTTT | CASSNPTVMNTEAFF | TRBJ1-1 | NA | TRBV19 | NA
TGCGCCAGCAGACTCAGTGGGAGCAATCAGCCCCAGCATTTT | CASRLSGSNQPQHF | TRBJ1-5 | few | TRBV10-2 | NA